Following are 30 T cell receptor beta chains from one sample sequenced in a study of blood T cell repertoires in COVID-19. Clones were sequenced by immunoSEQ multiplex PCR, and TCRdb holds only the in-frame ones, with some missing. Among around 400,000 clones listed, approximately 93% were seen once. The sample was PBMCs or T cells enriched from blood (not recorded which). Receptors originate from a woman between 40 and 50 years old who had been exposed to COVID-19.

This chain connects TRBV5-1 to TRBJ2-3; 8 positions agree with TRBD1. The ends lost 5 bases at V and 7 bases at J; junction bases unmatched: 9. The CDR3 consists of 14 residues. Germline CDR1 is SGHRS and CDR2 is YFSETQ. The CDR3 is CASRAGTGPYTQYF. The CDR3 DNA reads TGCGCCAGCAGAGCCGGGACAGGCCCATATACGCAGTATTTT.

The CDR3 loop is CASSYTGGRDLGNTEAFF. CDR3 sequence (DNA): TGTGCCAGCAGCTATACAGGGGGTCGGGACTTAGGGAACACTGAAGCTTTCTTT. The genes are TRBV7-9 and TRBJ1-1, with 8 nucleotides matching TRBD1. This CDR3 contains 18 residues. Trimming removed 4 bases from V and 1 base from J; junction bases left unmatched: 14. The germline V gene encodes CDR1 SEHNR and CDR2 FQNEAQ (reference sequence).

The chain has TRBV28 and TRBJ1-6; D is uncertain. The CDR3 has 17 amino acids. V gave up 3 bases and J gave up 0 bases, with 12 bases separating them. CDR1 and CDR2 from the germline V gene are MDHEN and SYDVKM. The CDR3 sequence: CASSFSGLSSYNSPLHF. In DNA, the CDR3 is TGTGCCAGCAGTTTTTCGGGTTTGAGCTCCTATAATTCACCCCTCCACTTT.

CDR3 in amino acids: CASSAPGQNYGYTF. CDR3 bases: TGCGCCAGCAGCGCCCCCGGACAAAACTATGGCTACACCTTC. The chain joins TRBV5-1 to TRBJ1-2, with D maybe TRBD1 (5 bases). This CDR3 spans 14 amino acids. Germline CDR1 reads SGHRS; CDR2 reads YFSETQ. Trimming removed 4 bases from V and 2 bases from J, with 12 bases in between.

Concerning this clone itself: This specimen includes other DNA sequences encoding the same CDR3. CDR3 bases: TGTGCCAGCAGCCAAGGACAGGGTGCCGGGGAGCTGTTTTTT. This codes for CASSQGQGAGELFF. This rearrangement joins TRBV3-1 (or the pseudogene TRBV3-2) to TRBJ2-2, with 7 nucleotides matching TRBD1. In germline, CDR1 is LGHDT, CDR2 YNNKEL (reference sequence). This CDR3 contains 14 residues. Unmatched junction bases numbered 2, after V lost 1 base and J lost 6 bases.

The CDR3 loop reads CASSQARTQYF. CDR3 sequence (DNA): TGTGCCAGCAGCCAAGCCCGTACGCAGTATTTT. V is TRBV3-1 (or the pseudogene TRBV3-2) and J is TRBJ2-3; D is uncertain. The germline gives CDR1 LGHDT, CDR2 YNNKEL (reference sequence). The CDR3 has 11 amino acids. V gave up 1 base and J gave up 8 bases, with 4 bases separating them.

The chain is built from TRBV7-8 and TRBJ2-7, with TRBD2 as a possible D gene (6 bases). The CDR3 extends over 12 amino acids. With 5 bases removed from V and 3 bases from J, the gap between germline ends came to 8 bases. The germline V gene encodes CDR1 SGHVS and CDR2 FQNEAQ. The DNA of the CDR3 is TGTGCCAGCAGCCGGGACTTCTACGAGCAGTACTTC. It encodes CASSRDFYEQYF.

This chain's CDR3 is CASSRQGFSGNTIYF. The CDR3 bases are TGTGCCAGCAGTCGACAGGGGTTCTCTGGAAACACCATATATTTT. V usage is TRBV6-5 and J usage is TRBJ1-3; 8 bases are a match to TRBD1. After removal of 5 bases from V and 0 bases from J, the junction contained 3 bases not matched to a gene. Germline V gene data show CDR1 as MNHEY and CDR2 as SVGAGI. The CDR3 runs 15 residues.

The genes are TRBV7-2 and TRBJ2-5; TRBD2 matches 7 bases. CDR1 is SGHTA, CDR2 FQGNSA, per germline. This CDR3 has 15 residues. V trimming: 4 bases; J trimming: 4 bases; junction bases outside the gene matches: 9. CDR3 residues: CASSSGLSVGETQYF. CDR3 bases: TGTGCCAGCAGCTCGGGACTATCGGTGGGAGAGACCCAGTACTTC.

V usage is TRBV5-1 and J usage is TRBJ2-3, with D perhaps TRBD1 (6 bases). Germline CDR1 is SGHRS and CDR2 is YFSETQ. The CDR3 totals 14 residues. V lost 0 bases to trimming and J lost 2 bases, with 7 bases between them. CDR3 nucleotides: TGCGCCAGCAGCTTGGGGGGGCTCACAGATACGCAGTATTTT. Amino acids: CASSLGGLTDTQYF. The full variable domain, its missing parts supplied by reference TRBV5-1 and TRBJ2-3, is KAGVTQTPRYLIKTRGQQVTLSCSPISGHRSVSWYQQTPGQGLQFLFEYFSETQRNKGNFPGRFSGRQFSNSRSEMNVSTLELGDSALYLCASSLGGLTDTQYFGPGTRLTVL.

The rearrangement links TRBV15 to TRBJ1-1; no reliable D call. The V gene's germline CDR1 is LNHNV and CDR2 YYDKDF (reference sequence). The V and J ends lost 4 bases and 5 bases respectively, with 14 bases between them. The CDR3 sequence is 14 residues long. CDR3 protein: CATSNRPGDTEAFF. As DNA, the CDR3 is TGTGCCACCAGCAATAGACCGGGTGATACTGAAGCTTTCTTT.

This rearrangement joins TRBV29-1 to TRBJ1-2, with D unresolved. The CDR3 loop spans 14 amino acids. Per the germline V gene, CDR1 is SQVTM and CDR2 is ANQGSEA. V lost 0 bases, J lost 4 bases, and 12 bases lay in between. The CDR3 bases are TGCAGCGTTGAAGACGGACGGGGAACCTATGGCTACACCTTC. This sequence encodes CSVEDGRGTYGYTF.

The CDR3 loop is CASSYWSSGYNEQFF. CDR3 nucleotide sequence: TGTGCCAGCAGTTACTGGAGTAGCGGATACAATGAGCAGTTCTTC. The chain employs TRBV6-5 and TRBJ2-1; D possibly corresponds to TRBD2 (6 bases). Germline CDR1 reads MNHEY; CDR2 reads SVGAGI. This CDR3 has 15 residues. V was clipped by 1 base and J by 4 bases, with 11 bases between them.

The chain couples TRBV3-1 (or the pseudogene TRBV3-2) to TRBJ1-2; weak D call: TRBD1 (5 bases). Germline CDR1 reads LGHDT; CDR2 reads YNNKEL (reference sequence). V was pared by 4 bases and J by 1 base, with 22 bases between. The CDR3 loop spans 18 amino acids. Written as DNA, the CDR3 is TGTGCCAGCAGCCCTCGTTGGGGTGGGGCGGCCATTAACTATGGCTACACCTTC. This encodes CASSPRWGGAAINYGYTF.

CDR3 DNA: TGTGCCACCAGCGAGGGGGGGGCGCGTGGCTACACCTTC. This encodes CATSEGGARGYTF. The chain combines TRBV15 with TRBJ1-2; maybe TRBD1 (6 bases). Per the germline V gene, CDR1 is LNHNV and CDR2 is YYDKDF (reference sequence). Trimming cost V 5 bases and J 7 bases, with 14 bases left between them. CDR3 length: 13 residues.

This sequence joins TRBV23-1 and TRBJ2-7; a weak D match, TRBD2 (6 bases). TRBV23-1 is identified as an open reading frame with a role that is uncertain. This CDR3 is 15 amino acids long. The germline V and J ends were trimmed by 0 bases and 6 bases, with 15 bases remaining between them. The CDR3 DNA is TGCGCCAGCAGTCAATCATGGGGGGAGGAGGTCGAGCAGTACTTC. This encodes CASSQSWGEEVEQYF.

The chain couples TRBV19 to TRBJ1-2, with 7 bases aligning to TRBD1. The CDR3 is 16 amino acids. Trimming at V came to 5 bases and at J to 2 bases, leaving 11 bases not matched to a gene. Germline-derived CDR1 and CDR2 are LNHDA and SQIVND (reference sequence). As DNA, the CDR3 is TGTGCCAGTAGTGCCGTCGGGGGACAGAACAACTATGGCTACACCTTC. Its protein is CASSAVGGQNNYGYTF.

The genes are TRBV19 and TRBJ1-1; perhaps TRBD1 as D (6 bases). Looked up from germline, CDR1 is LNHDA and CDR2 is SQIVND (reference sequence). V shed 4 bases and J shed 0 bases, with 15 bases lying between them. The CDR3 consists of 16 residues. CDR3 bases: TGTGCCAGTAGTACCCAAGGGACATTTATGAACACTGAAGCTTTCTTT. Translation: CASSTQGTFMNTEAFF.

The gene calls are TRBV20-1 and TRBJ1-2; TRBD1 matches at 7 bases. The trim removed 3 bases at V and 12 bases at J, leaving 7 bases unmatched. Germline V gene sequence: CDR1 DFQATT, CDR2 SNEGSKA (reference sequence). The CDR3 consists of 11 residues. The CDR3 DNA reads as TGCAGTGCTAGGGACAGGACTGTAAACACCTTC. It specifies CSARDRTVNTF.

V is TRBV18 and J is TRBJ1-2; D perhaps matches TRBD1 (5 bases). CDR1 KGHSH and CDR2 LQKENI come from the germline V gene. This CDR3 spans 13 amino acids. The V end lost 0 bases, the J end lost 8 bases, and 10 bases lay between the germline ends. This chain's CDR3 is CASSPPWGDGYTF. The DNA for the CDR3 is TGTGCCAGCTCACCACCGTGGGGCGACGGCTACACCTTC.

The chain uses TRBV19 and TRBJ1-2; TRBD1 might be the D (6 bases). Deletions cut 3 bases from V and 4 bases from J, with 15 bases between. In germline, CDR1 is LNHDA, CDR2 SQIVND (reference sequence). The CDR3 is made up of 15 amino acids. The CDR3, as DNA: TGTGCCAGTAGTATGGGGGCACCGACCGCCTATGGCTACACCTTC. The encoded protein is CASSMGAPTAYGYTF.

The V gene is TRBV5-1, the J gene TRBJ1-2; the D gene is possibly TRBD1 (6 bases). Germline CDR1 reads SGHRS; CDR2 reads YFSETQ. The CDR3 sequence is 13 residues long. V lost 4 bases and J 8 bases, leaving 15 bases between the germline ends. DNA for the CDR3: TGCGCCAGCAGCCCTAACAGGGTGGACGGCTACACCTTC. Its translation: CASSPNRVDGYTF.

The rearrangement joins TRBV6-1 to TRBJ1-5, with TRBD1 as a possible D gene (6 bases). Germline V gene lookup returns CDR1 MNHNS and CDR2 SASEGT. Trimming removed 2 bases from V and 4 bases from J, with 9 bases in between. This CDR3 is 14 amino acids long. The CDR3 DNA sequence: TGTGCCAGCAGTGAACGTCAGGGGAATCAGCCCCAGCATTTT. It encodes CASSERQGNQPQHF.

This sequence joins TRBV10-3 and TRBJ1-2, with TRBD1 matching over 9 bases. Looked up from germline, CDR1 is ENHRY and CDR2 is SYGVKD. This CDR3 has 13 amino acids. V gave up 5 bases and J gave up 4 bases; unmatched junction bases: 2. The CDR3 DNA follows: TGTGCCATCAGTCAGGACAGGGGCTATGGCTACACCTTC. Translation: CAISQDRGYGYTF.

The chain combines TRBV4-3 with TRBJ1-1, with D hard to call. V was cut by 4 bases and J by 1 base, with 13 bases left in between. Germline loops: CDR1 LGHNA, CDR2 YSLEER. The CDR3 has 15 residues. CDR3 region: CASSPDLGRNTEAFF. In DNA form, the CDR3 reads TGCGCCAGCAGCCCAGATCTTGGGAGGAACACTGAAGCTTTCTTT.

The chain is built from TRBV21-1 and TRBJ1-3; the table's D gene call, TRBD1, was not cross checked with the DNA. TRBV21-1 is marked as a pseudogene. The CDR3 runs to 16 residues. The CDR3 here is CASSMRLGQGGNTIYF. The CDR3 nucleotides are TGTGCCAGCAGCATGAGGTTAGGGCAGGGGGGAAACACCATATATTTT.

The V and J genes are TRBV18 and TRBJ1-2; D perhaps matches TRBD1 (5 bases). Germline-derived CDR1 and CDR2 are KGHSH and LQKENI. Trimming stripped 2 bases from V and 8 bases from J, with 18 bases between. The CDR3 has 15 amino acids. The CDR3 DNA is TGTGCCAGCTCACCATTGGACACGCCAGGTGCAGGCTACACCTTC. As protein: CASSPLDTPGAGYTF.

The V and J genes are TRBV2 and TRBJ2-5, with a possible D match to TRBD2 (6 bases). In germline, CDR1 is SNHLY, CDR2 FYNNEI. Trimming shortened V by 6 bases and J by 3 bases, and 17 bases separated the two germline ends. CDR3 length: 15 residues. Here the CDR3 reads CASSAQGLTEETQYF. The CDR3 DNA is TGTGCCAGCAGCGCGCAGGGACTCACGGAAGAGACCCAGTACTTC.

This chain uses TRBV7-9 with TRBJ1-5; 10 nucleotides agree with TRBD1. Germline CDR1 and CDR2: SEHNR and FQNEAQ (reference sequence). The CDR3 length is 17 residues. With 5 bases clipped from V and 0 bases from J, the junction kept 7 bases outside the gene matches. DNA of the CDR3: TGTGCCAGCAGCCTGACAGGGGGCCCATATAGCAATCAGCCCCAGCATTTT. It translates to CASSLTGGPYSNQPQHF.

The DNA for the CDR3 is TGCAGCGTTAAGGTGGGAGGGGTTGGGGACTCACCCCTCCACTTT. It is translated as CSVKVGGVGDSPLHF. The V gene is TRBV29-1, the J gene TRBJ1-6, with D perhaps matching TRBD1 (5 bases). Trimming took off 5 bases at V and 10 bases at J, with 21 bases between the two ends. Germline V lookup: CDR1 SQVTM, CDR2 ANQGSEA. The length of the CDR3 is 15 residues. The whole variable domain, remainder taken from reference TRBV29-1 and TRBJ1-6, is SAVISQKPSRDICQRGTSLTIQCQVDSQVTMMFWYRQQPGQSLTLIATANQGSEATYESGFVIDKFPISRPNLTFSTLTVSNMSPEDSSIYLCSVKVGGVGDSPLHFGNGTRLTVT.